The 20 T cell receptor beta chains in this list originate from one sample, sequenced in a study of shared clonotypes between healthy human individuals. The data were produced by immunoSEQ multiplex PCR, yet TCRdb's version contains in-frame clones alone and is incomplete. The profile covers 1,500,000 or so clones, with roughly 96% appearing a single time and roughly 1.2% taken by the ten largest. The sample taken for sequencing was naive CD4+ T cells sorted from blood. Subset in this sample: CD45RA+ positively selected. Every receptor here comes from a man aged 25 to 40 in good health.

About this clone: The germline gene is not matched at one end of the junction; a read error may be the cause. The chain is built from TRBV29-1 and TRBJ1-1, with D possibly being TRBD1 (5 bases). Germline loops: CDR1 SQVTM, CDR2 ANQGSEA. The CDR3 has 10 amino acids. In nucleotides, the CDR3 is TGCAGCGTTGATGGGCAGGGAATGTCCTTT. Its protein is CSVDGQGMSF.

The chain uses TRBV28 and TRBJ2-7; 14 bases are shared with TRBD2. The V segment lost 3 bases and the J segment 4 bases; nucleotides outside the gene matches: 5. Germline values: CDR1 MDHEN, CDR2 SYDVKM. The CDR3 has 16 amino acids. The CDR3 sequence: CASSLGLAGVGYEQYF. The CDR3 bases are TGTGCCAGCAGTTTGGGACTAGCGGGAGTGGGGTACGAGCAGTACTTC.

V and J are TRBV10-1 and TRBJ2-7; TRBD2 agrees at 7 bases. After removal of 2 bases from V and 5 bases from J, the junction contained 9 bases not matched to a gene. The germline gives CDR1 WNHNN, CDR2 SYGVQD (reference sequence). The CDR3 contains 15 residues. The CDR3 DNA follows: TGCGCCAGCAGTGAGCTGCGGGGGAGGTTCCACGAGCAGTACTTC. This encodes CASSELRGRFHEQYF.

Remarks on this clone: This sample includes further DNA sequences coding for the same CDR3. The rearrangement links TRBV9 to TRBJ2-1; D perhaps matches TRBD2 (6 bases). CDR1 SGDLS and CDR2 YYNGEE come from the germline V gene. This CDR3 has 14 amino acids. With 0 bases removed from V and 3 bases from J, the gap between germline ends came to 7 bases. The CDR3 region has the DNA TGTGCCAGCAGCGTAGGTAGCGGCTACAATGAGCAGTTCTTC. This codes for CASSVGSGYNEQFF.

The chain combines TRBV7-8 with TRBJ2-4; either TRBD1 or TRBD2 may fit D (6 bases each). Per the germline V gene, CDR1 is SGHVS and CDR2 is FQNEAQ. V lost 1 base and J 5 bases, leaving 12 bases between the germline ends. The CDR3 spans 15 residues. The CDR3, as DNA: TGTGCCAGCAGCTTAGTATTGGAGGGGGAAAACATTCAGTACTTC. Translation: CASSLVLEGENIQYF.

The chain carries TRBV9 and TRBJ2-5, with 7 bases aligning to TRBD2. Germline V CDR1 and CDR2: SGDLS, YYNGEE. CDR3 length: 13 amino acids. The trim removed 3 bases at V and 4 bases at J, leaving 3 bases unmatched. This CDR3 is CASSGGLLETQYF. The CDR3 DNA reads as TGTGCCAGCAGCGGGGGACTACTAGAGACCCAGTACTTC.

This clone appeared a single time. This rearrangement joins TRBV7-8 to TRBJ2-1, with 11 bases lining up with TRBD2. Germline assignment: CDR1 SGHVS and CDR2 FQNEAQ. The CDR3 extends over 15 amino acids. J lost 9 bases, V lost 1 base, and 5 bases had no gene match. The CDR3 protein is CASSLVLAGGSEQFF. CDR3 DNA sequence: TGTGCCAGCAGCTTAGTTCTAGCGGGAGGTAGTGAGCAGTTCTTC.

This clone appeared once. The V call is TRBV18, the J call TRBJ1-5, with 9 positions matching TRBD1. V lost 4 bases, J lost 2 bases, and 6 bases stayed unmatched. The CDR3 has 16 residues. Germline CDR1 KGHSH, CDR2 LQKENI. For the CDR3, the DNA is TGTGCCAGCTCACTAACGGACAGGGGAGGCAATCAGCCCCAGCATTTT. Translated: CASSLTDRGGNQPQHF.

This sequence joins TRBV7-9 and TRBJ1-5; D not resolved. CDR3 length equals 14 residues. Germline CDR1 reads SEHNR; CDR2 reads FQNEAQ (reference sequence). V lost 5 bases and J 4 bases, leaving 12 bases between the germline ends. CDR3 protein: CASSPSGANQPQHF. In DNA form, the CDR3 reads TGTGCCAGCAGCCCCTCAGGTGCGAATCAGCCCCAGCATTTT.

This clone was counted once. The chain employs TRBV10-2 and TRBJ1-1; D unresolved. V was pared by 6 bases and J by 6 bases, with 14 bases between. The germline CDR1 and CDR2 sequences are WSHSY and SAAADI. The CDR3 is 13 amino acids. The chain's CDR3 is CASRKDYTPEAFF. As DNA, the CDR3 is TGCGCCAGCAGAAAGGATTATACCCCTGAAGCTTTCTTT.

The chain is built from TRBV5-6 and TRBJ2-7, with D maybe TRBD2 (6 bases). Germline V gene lookup returns CDR1 SGHDT and CDR2 YYEEEE. V lost 3 bases, J lost 0 bases, and 10 bases lay in between. The CDR3 covers 14 residues. DNA of the CDR3: TGTGCCAGCAGCTCCGGGACTTCCTCCTACGAGCAGTACTTC. Amino acids: CASSSGTSSYEQYF. Together with reference TRBV5-6 and TRBJ2-7, the CDR3 gives the full variable domain: DAGVTQSPTHLIKTRGQQVTLRCSPKSGHDTVSWYQQALGQGPQFIFQYYEEEERQRGNFPDRFSGHQFPNYSSELNVNALLLGDSALYLCASSSGTSSYEQYFGPGTRLTVT.

This chain uses TRBV5-5 with TRBJ1-2, with D uncertain. Trimming cost V 4 bases and J 8 bases, with 12 bases left between them. This CDR3 has 12 amino acids. CDR1 and CDR2 (germline): SGHKS, YYEKEE (reference sequence). The CDR3 DNA follows: TGTGCCAGCAGCAGGACGGAGTGGGGCTACACCTTC. It translates to CASSRTEWGYTF.

The rearrangement links TRBV7-8 to TRBJ2-3, with D perhaps given as TRBD1 or TRBD2 (6 bases each). V shed 7 bases and J shed 0 bases, with 20 bases lying between them. CDR1 SGHVS and CDR2 FQNEAQ come from the germline V gene. This CDR3 spans 17 amino acids. The CDR3 spells CASTPPTGATSTDTQYF. For the CDR3, the DNA is TGTGCCAGCACCCCCCCCACGGGGGCTACTAGCACAGATACGCAGTATTTT.

A single count supports this clone. The chain links TRBV7-8 to TRBJ1-5; tentatively, D is TRBD1 (5 bases). Germline CDR1 and CDR2: SGHVS and FQNEAQ. The CDR3 covers 17 residues. The ends were cut back, 2 bases at V and 1 base at J, with 15 bases in the middle. The CDR3 region is CASSLSAGGMSNQPQHF. The CDR3 nucleotides read TGTGCCAGCAGCTTATCTGCCGGGGGGATGAGCAATCAGCCCCAGCATTTT.

Points on this clone: This sample also contains other DNA sequences that code for the same CDR3. The V gene is TRBV5-1, the J gene TRBJ2-5; 15 positions match TRBD2. The ends lost 4 bases at V and 5 bases at J; junction bases unmatched: 3. Germline V CDR1 and CDR2: SGHRS, YFSETQ. CDR3 length: 15 amino acids. The DNA of the CDR3 is TGCGCCAGCAGCCTCGGACTAGCGGGAGGGGAGACCCAGTACTTC. It codes for CASSLGLAGGETQYF.

This clone has a single count. The V and J genes are TRBV5-1 and TRBJ2-1, with 9 bases matching TRBD2. This CDR3 contains 17 residues. Trimming took 0 bases from V and 0 from J; bases not matched to a gene: 4. Germline assignment: CDR1 SGHRS and CDR2 YFSETQ. The CDR3 protein is CASSLGPAGGSYNEQFF. CDR3 DNA sequence: TGCGCCAGCAGCTTGGGGCCAGCGGGAGGCTCCTACAATGAGCAGTTCTTC.

About this clone itself: This specimen includes other DNA sequences encoding the same CDR3. This rearrangement joins TRBV29-1 to TRBJ1-3, with TRBD1 as a possible D gene (5 bases). This CDR3 is built from 12 residues. Germline-derived CDR1 and CDR2 are SQVTM and ANQGSEA. The ends were cut back, 6 bases at V and 1 base at J, with 7 bases in the middle. DNA for the CDR3: TGCAGCGTCGCAGGGTCTGGAAACACCATATATTTT. This encodes CSVAGSGNTIYF. The variable domain in full, completed from reference TRBV29-1 and TRBJ1-3, reads SAVISQKPSRDICQRGTSLTIQCQVDSQVTMMFWYRQQPGQSLTLIATANQGSEATYESGFVIDKFPISRPNLTFSTLTVSNMSPEDSSIYLCSVAGSGNTIYFGEGSWLTVV.

This chain connects TRBV7-9 to TRBJ1-2; D is uncertain. Trimming took 3 bases from V and 10 from J, leaving 12 bases between them. Looked up from germline, CDR1 is SEHNR and CDR2 is FQNEAQ (reference sequence). The CDR3 runs to 12 residues. The CDR3 region has the DNA TGTGCCAGCAGCTTTAAGGCAGACTTCTACACCTTC. This translates into CASSFKADFYTF.

The chain is built from TRBV7-3 and TRBJ2-1; perhaps TRBD1 as D (5 bases). From germline, CDR1 is SGHTA and CDR2 FQGTGA. V gave up 5 bases and J gave up 0 bases, with 11 bases separating them. The CDR3 is 15 amino acids. CDR3 residues: CASSVDRVSYNEQFF. CDR3 bases: TGTGCCAGCAGCGTCGACAGAGTCTCCTACAATGAGCAGTTCTTC. The full variable domain, rest sourced from reference TRBV7-3 and TRBJ2-1, is GAGVSQTPSNKVTEKGKYVELRCDPISGHTALYWYRQSLGQGPEFLIYFQGTGAADDSGLPNDRFFAVRPEGSVSTLKIQRTERGDSAVYLCASSVDRVSYNEQFFGPGTRLTVL.

The rearrangement joins TRBV5-1 to TRBJ2-5; the match to TRBD1 covers 7 bases. Germline values: CDR1 SGHRS, CDR2 YFSETQ. The J segment lost 2 bases and the V segment lost 1 base, leaving 5 bases of the junction unmatched. This CDR3 contains 15 residues. For the CDR3, the DNA is TGCGCCAGCAGCTTGAGACAGGGACCTCAAGAGACCCAGTACTTC. This translates into CASSLRQGPQETQYF. Full variable domain (missing parts from reference TRBV5-1 and TRBJ2-5): KAGVTQTPRYLIKTRGQQVTLSCSPISGHRSVSWYQQTPGQGLQFLFEYFSETQRNKGNFPGRFSGRQFSNSRSEMNVSTLELGDSALYLCASSLRQGPQETQYFGPGTRLLVL.